This T cell receptor beta chain was captured in a study of T-cell reconstitution after alpha-beta-depleted transplantation in children. Unique molecular identifiers were built into the TCRbeta library. TCRdb re-analysed the PCR reads in MiXCR, keeping a single row per CDR3 protein. The table lists some 200,000 distinct CDR3 sequences, roughly 15% of them singletons. This clonotype has a handful of counts. The length of the CDR3 is 14 residues. V was cut by 3 bases and J by 0 bases, with 3 bases left in between. Germline V lookup: CDR1 LGHDT, CDR2 YNNKEL (reference sequence). This chain uses TRBV3-1 with TRBJ2-6, with unresolved D. The source material was PBMCs from the stem cell graft donor, sampled from the stem cell graft. This TCR came from a human donor who donated a stem cell graft to a child with acute lymphoblastic leukemia. CDR3 nucleotide sequence: TGTGCCAGCAGCCACAACTCTGGGGCCAACGTCCTGACTTTC. Translating it yields CASSHNSGANVLTF.